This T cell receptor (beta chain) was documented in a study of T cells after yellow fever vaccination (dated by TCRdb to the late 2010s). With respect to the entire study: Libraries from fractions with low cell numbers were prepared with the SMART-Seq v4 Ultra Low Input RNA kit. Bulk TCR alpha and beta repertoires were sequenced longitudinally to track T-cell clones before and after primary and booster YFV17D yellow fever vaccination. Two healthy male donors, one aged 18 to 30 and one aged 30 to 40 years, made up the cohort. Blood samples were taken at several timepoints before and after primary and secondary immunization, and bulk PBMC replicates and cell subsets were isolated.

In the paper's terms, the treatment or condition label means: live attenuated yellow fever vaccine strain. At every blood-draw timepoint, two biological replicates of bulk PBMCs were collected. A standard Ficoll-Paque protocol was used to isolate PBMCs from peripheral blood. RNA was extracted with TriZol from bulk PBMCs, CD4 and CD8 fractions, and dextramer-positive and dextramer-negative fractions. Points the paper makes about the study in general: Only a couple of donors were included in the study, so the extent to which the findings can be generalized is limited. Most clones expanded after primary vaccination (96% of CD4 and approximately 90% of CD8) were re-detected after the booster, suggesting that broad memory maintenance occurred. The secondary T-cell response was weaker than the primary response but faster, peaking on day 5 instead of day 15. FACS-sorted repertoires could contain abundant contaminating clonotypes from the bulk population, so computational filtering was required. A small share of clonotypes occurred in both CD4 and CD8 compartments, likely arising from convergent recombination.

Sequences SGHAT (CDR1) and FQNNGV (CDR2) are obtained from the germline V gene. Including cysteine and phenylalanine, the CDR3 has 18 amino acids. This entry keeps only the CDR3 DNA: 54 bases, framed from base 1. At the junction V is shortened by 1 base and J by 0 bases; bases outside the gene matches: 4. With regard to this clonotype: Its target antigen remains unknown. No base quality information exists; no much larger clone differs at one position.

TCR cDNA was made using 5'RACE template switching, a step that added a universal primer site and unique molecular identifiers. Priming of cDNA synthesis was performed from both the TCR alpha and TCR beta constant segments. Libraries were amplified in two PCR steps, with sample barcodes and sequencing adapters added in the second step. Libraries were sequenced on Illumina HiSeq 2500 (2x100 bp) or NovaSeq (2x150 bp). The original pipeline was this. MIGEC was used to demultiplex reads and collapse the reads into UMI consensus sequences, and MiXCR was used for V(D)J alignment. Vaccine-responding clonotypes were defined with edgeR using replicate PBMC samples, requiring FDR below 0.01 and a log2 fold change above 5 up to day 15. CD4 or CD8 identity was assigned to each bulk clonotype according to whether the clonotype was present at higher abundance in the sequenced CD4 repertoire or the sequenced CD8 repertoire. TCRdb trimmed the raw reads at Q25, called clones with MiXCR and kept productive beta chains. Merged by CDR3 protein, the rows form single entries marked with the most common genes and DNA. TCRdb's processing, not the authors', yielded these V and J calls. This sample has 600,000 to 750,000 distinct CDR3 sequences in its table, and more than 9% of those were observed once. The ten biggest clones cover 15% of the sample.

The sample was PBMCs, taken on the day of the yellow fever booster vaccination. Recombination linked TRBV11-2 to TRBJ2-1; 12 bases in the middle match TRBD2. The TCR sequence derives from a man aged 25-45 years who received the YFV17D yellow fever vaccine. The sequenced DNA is TGTGCCAGCAGCTTAGTACTAGCGGGAGGCGCCTCCTACAATGAGCAGTTCTTC. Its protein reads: CASSLVLAGGASYNEQFF.